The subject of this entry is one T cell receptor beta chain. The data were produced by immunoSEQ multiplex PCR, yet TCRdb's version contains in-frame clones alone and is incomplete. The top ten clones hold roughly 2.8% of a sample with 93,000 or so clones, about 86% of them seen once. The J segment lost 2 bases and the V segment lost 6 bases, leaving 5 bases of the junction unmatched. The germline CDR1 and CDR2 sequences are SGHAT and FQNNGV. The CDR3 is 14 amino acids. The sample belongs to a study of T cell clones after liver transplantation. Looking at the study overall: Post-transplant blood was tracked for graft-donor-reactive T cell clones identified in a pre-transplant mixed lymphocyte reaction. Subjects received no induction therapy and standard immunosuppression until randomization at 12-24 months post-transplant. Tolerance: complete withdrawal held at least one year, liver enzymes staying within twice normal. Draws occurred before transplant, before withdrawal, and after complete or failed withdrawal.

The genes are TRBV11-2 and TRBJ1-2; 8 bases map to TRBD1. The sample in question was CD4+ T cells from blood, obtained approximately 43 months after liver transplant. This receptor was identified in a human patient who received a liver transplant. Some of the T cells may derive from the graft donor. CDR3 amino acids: CASSWGQANYGYTF. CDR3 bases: TGTGCCAGCAGTTGGGGACAGGCAAACTATGGCTACACCTTC.